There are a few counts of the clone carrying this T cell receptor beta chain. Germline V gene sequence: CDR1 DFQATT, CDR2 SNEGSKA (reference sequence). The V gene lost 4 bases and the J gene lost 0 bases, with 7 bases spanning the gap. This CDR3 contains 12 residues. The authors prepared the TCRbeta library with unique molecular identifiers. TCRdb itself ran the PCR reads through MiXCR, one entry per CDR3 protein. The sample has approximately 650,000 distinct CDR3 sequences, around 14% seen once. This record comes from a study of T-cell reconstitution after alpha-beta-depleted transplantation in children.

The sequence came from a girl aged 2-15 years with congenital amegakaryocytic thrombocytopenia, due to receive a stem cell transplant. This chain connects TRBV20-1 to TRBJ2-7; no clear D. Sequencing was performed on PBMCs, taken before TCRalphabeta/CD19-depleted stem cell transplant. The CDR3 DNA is TGCAGTGCTATCCGGGTCTCCTACGAGCAGTACTTC. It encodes CSAIRVSYEQYF.